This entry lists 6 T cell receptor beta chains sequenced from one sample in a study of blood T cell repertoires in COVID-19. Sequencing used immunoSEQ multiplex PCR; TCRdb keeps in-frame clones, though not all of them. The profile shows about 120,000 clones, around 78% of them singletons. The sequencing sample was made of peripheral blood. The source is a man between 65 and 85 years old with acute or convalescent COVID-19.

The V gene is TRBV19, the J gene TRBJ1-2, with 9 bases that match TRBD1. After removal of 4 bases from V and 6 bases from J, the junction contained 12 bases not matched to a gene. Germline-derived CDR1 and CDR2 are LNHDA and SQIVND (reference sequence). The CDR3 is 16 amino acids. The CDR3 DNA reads TGTGCCAGTAGTAGGAGCCGGGACAGGGAGGATCATGGCTACACCTTC. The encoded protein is CASSRSRDREDHGYTF.

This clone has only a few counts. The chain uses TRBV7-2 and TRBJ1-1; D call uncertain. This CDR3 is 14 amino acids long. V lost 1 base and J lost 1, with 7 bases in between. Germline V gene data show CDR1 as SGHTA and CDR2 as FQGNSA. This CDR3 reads CASSLGPGNTEAFF. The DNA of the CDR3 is TGTGCCAGCAGCTTAGGGCCAGGGAACACTGAAGCTTTCTTT.

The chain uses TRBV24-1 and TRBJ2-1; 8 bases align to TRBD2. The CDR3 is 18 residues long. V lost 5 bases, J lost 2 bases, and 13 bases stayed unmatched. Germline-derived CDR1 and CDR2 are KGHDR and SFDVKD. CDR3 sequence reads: CATSVAAWRGAAYNEQFF. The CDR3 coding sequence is TGTGCCACCAGTGTCGCGGCTTGGCGGGGGGCCGCCTACAATGAGCAGTTCTTC.

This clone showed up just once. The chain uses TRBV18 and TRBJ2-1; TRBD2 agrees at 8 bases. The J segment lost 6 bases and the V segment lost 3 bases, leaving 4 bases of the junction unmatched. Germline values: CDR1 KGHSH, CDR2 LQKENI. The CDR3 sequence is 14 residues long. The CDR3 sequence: CASSPAGGSNEQFF. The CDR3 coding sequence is TGTGCCAGCTCACCGGCGGGGGGCAGCAATGAGCAGTTCTTC.

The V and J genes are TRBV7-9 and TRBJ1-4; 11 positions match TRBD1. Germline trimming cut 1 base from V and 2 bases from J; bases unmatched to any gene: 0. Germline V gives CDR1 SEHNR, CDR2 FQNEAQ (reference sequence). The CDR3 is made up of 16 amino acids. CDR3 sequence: CASSLGDRGTNEKLFF. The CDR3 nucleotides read TGTGCCAGCAGCTTAGGGGACAGGGGGACTAATGAAAAACTGTTTTTT.

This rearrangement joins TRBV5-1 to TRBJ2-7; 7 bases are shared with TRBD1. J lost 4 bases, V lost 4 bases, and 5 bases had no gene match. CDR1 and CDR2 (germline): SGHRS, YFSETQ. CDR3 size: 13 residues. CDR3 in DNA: TGCGCCAGCAGCCAAGACAGGGTTTACGAGCAGTACTTC. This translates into CASSQDRVYEQYF. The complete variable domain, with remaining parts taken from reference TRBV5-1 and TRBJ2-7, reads KAGVTQTPRYLIKTRGQQVTLSCSPISGHRSVSWYQQTPGQGLQFLFEYFSETQRNKGNFPGRFSGRQFSNSRSEMNVSTLELGDSALYLCASSQDRVYEQYFGPGTRLTVT.